This T cell receptor (beta chain) appears in the sequencing data of a study of control samples from healthy donors and cancer patients. Here immunoSEQ multiplex PCR was the method, and the copy in TCRdb shows in-frame clones only, minus some. The data contain around 130,000 clones, 85% to 90% of them singletons. V shed 4 bases and J 4 bases; nucleotides not matched to a gene: 9. Germline V gene lookup returns CDR1 SGHDN and CDR2 FVKESK. This CDR3 has 15 amino acids. This sequence was found in a man between 45 and 60 years old with head and neck cancer. Sequenced: PBMCs. J is TRBJ2-7 and V is TRBV14; 8 positions agree with TRBD2. CDR3 bases: TGTGCCAGCAGCCTAAGCGGGGGAAGGTTATACGAGCAGTACTTC. It is translated as CASSLSGGRLYEQYF.